One and the same sample provided the 26 T cell receptor beta chains below, sequenced in a study of shared clonotypes between healthy human individuals. TCRdb's copy holds only in-frame clones and misses some; the assay was immunoSEQ multiplex PCR. The sample carries 190,000 or so clones, roughly 70% recorded once. What was sequenced was memory CD4+ T cells sorted from blood. Subset: CD45RA-negative fraction. The receptors here all came from a man aged 30 to 39 in good health.

This clone was seen a few times. The chain couples TRBV7-3 to TRBJ1-1; no definite D call. The CDR3 loop spans 14 amino acids. V was cut by 0 bases and J by 4 bases, with 9 bases left in between. Germline CDR1 is SGHTA and CDR2 is FQGTGA. The CDR3 spells CASSLTGSSTEAFF. CDR3 coding DNA: TGTGCCAGCAGCTTAACAGGCAGCAGCACTGAAGCTTTCTTT.

The rearrangement joins TRBV5-4 to TRBJ2-7; maybe TRBD2 (6 bases). Looked up from germline, CDR1 is SGHNT and CDR2 is YYREEE (reference sequence). Trimming stripped 8 bases from V and 4 bases from J, with 25 bases between. The CDR3 is 16 residues long. CDR3 in DNA: TGTGCCAGTAAACGAAAATCCCCGGGAGATTCGTACGAGCAGTACTTC. Translating it yields CASKRKSPGDSYEQYF. The variable domain in full, completed from reference TRBV5-4 and TRBJ2-7, reads ETGVTQSPTHLIKTRGQQVTLRCSSQSGHNTVSWYQQALGQGPQFIFQYYREEENGRGNFPPRFSGLQFPNYSSELNVNALELDDSALYLCASKRKSPGDSYEQYFGPGTRLTVT.

This clone was recorded once. The CDR3 DNA follows: TGTGCCAGCAGCTTGGAGCTGAGACCGGGCGGCAATGAGCAGTTCTTC. It specifies CASSLELRPGGNEQFF. The gene calls are TRBV5-4 and TRBJ2-1; D gene unclear. Germline V gene lookup returns CDR1 SGHNT and CDR2 YYREEE (reference sequence). Deletions cut 0 bases from V and 6 bases from J, with 16 bases between. This CDR3 spans 16 amino acids.

The table lists this clone with a few counts. V gene TRBV10-3 combines with J gene TRBJ2-7, with a possible D match to TRBD1 (6 bases). The CDR3 is 16 residues long. V lost 1 base to trimming and J lost 4 bases, with 17 bases between them. The germline V gene encodes CDR1 ENHRY and CDR2 SYGVKD. The CDR3 DNA reads as TGTGCCATCAGTGAGTTTTCTAATCCGGACAGATACGAGCAGTACTTC. It codes for CAISEFSNPDRYEQYF.

This clone was picked up a small number of times. This chain uses TRBV28 with TRBJ1-2; D gene unclear. CDR1 and CDR2 (germline): MDHEN, SYDVKM. The CDR3 has 15 residues. The germline V and J ends were trimmed by 4 bases and 4 bases, with 16 bases remaining between them. CDR3 region: CASSSGWEGSYGYTF. Written as DNA, the CDR3 is TGTGCCAGCAGTTCTGGGTGGGAGGGTTCCTATGGCTACACCTTC.

The chain employs TRBV6-6 and TRBJ2-1; 10 positions agree with TRBD2. Per the germline V gene, CDR1 is MNHNY and CDR2 is SVGAGI (reference sequence). The CDR3 extends over 15 amino acids. The junction had 10 bases not matched to a gene; V was cut back by 6 bases and J by 8 bases. The chain's CDR3 is CASSVLAGPSYEQFF. The CDR3, as DNA: TGTGCCAGCAGCGTACTAGCGGGACCATCCTATGAGCAGTTCTTC.

This chain links TRBV5-1 with TRBJ1-2, with D maybe TRBD1 (5 bases). The CDR3 totals 14 residues. Germline V gives CDR1 SGHRS, CDR2 YFSETQ. Trimming pared 0 bases from V and 4 bases from J, leaving 10 bases between. CDR3 amino acids: CASSLAGGTYGYTF. The CDR3, as DNA: TGCGCCAGCAGCTTGGCCGGGGGGACCTATGGCTACACCTTC. Full variable domain (missing parts from reference TRBV5-1 and TRBJ1-2): KAGVTQTPRYLIKTRGQQVTLSCSPISGHRSVSWYQQTPGQGLQFLFEYFSETQRNKGNFPGRFSGRQFSNSRSEMNVSTLELGDSALYLCASSLAGGTYGYTFGSGTRLTVV.

J is TRBJ2-1 and V is TRBV5-5; the D gene is possibly TRBD1 (6 bases). Germline CDR1 reads SGHKS; CDR2 reads YYEKEE (reference sequence). The CDR3 is made up of 15 amino acids. V lost 1 base and J lost 8, with 16 bases in between. CDR3 in amino acids: CASSLFGGRGYEQFF. The CDR3 nucleotides are TGTGCCAGCAGCTTGTTTGGGGGCAGGGGTTATGAGCAGTTCTTC.

The chain links TRBV7-9 to TRBJ2-3; no clear D. Deletions cut 2 bases from V and 5 bases from J, with 8 bases between. The CDR3 spans 13 residues. CDR1 and CDR2 from the germline V gene are SEHNR and FQNEAQ (reference sequence). The CDR3 bases are TGTGCCAGCAGCTTAATGGGCCTAGATACGCAGTATTTT. This codes for CASSLMGLDTQYF.

The chain joins TRBV9 to TRBJ2-3; 10 bases fit TRBD2. From germline, CDR1 is SGDLS and CDR2 YYNGEE. This CDR3 spans 15 amino acids. With 5 bases clipped from V and 4 bases from J, the junction kept 7 bases outside the gene matches. CDR3 loop: CASSRSGRAADTQYF. CDR3 in DNA: TGTGCCAGCAGTAGGAGCGGGAGGGCCGCAGATACGCAGTATTTT.

The J gene is TRBJ2-5, the V gene TRBV5-6; 11 bases are shared with TRBD1. This CDR3 is built from 14 residues. V dropped 4 bases and J dropped 8; count of bases not matched to a gene: 7. From germline, CDR1 is SGHDT and CDR2 YYEEEE. The CDR3: CASSLPDRGRTQYF. CDR3 sequence (DNA): TGTGCCAGCAGCCTCCCGGACAGGGGGCGAACCCAGTACTTC.

V usage is TRBV10-3 and J usage is TRBJ2-3; D not certain. Germline loops: CDR1 ENHRY, CDR2 SYGVKD. The CDR3 has 11 residues. V shed 10 bases and J shed 0 bases, with 5 bases lying between them. CDR3 nucleotides: TGTGCCACCCGTAGCACAGATACGCAGTATTTT. Translation: CATRSTDTQYF.

This clone was seen a single time. The chain joins TRBV15 to TRBJ1-5, with no clear D. V lost 3 bases, J lost 6 bases, and 12 bases lay in between. The CDR3 has 14 amino acids. Germline V gene sequence: CDR1 LNHNV, CDR2 YYDKDF (reference sequence). The CDR3 loop is CATSRRGGSQPQHF. The DNA of the CDR3 is TGTGCCACCAGCAGGCGTGGAGGAAGTCAGCCCCAGCATTTT.

This clone has a single count. This chain's CDR3 is CASSIGRGGSYEQYF. CDR3 DNA: TGTGCCAGTAGTATAGGGCGGGGAGGGTCCTACGAGCAGTACTTC. The chain recombines TRBV19 with TRBJ2-7; TRBD2 aligns across 7 bases. V dropped 1 base and J dropped 1; count of bases not matched to a gene: 4. This CDR3 spans 15 amino acids. Germline V gives CDR1 LNHDA, CDR2 SQIVND (reference sequence).

J is TRBJ2-1 and V is TRBV14, with 7 bases lining up with TRBD2. The germline CDR1 and CDR2 sequences are SGHDN and FVKESK. With V trimmed by 4 bases and J by 6 bases, 6 bases remained unmatched. The CDR3 runs to 14 residues. The CDR3 region has the DNA TGTGCCAGCAGCCCCACCGGGAGGCCCAATGAGCAGTTCTTC. This codes for CASSPTGRPNEQFF.

The chain couples TRBV28 to TRBJ1-1; D call uncertain. Germline V gene lookup returns CDR1 MDHEN and CDR2 SYDVKM. CDR3 length: 15 amino acids. The ends were cut back, 5 bases at V and 1 base at J, with 14 bases in the middle. The CDR3 nucleotides read TGTGCCAGCAGTCCAACCCGACCACGGAACACTGAAGCTTTCTTT. Protein product: CASSPTRPRNTEAFF.

This chain links TRBV11-2 with TRBJ1-1; D uncertain. There are 13 residues in the CDR3. Per germline, CDR1 SGHAT and CDR2 FQNNGV. Trimming shortened V by 3 bases and J by 2 bases, and 7 bases separated the two germline ends. The CDR3 coding sequence is TGTGCCAGCAGCTTTATAGGTAACACTGAAGCTTTCTTT. Encoded protein: CASSFIGNTEAFF.

The rearrangement uses TRBV7-8 and TRBJ1-4, with D maybe TRBD1 (5 bases). Germline values: CDR1 SGHVS, CDR2 FQNEAQ. The CDR3 has 14 amino acids. With 3 bases removed from V and 7 bases from J, the gap between germline ends came to 12 bases. The chain's CDR3 is CASSFSRGSEKLFF. The CDR3 coding sequence is TGTGCCAGCAGCTTTTCCCGGGGCAGTGAAAAACTGTTTTTT.

There are a few counts of this clone. Here the CDR3 DNA reads TGTGCCAGCTCACCAGAGGGCGGGACTGGAGGCTACACCTTC. Translated, it gives CASSPEGGTGGYTF. The chain combines TRBV18 with TRBJ1-2, with D possibly TRBD1 on 5 matching bases. V was pared by 2 bases and J by 8 bases, with 15 bases between. Germline CDR1 reads KGHSH; CDR2 reads LQKENI. The CDR3 is made up of 14 amino acids.

This chain uses TRBV7-8 with TRBJ1-5; no firm D call. V dropped 5 bases and J dropped 5 bases, with 10 bases sitting between them. CDR1 and CDR2 from the germline V gene are SGHVS and FQNEAQ. The length of the CDR3 is 13 residues. CDR3 nucleotide sequence: TGTGCCAGCAGCCTTAAGGACGATCAGCCCCAGCATTTT. Its translation: CASSLKDDQPQHF.

This clone was seen just once. The V gene is TRBV5-1, the J gene TRBJ2-1; 13 nucleotides align to TRBD2. The CDR3 contains 15 residues. J was trimmed by 6 bases and V by 4 bases; bases with no gene match: 4. Germline CDR1 is SGHRS and CDR2 is YFSETQ. This CDR3 is CASSRGLAGANEQFF. The CDR3 DNA sequence: TGCGCCAGCAGCCGCGGACTAGCGGGAGCCAATGAGCAGTTCTTC.

The V call is TRBV9, the J call TRBJ2-5; D not resolved. The germline V and J ends were trimmed by 3 bases and 4 bases, with 19 bases remaining between them. Per germline, CDR1 SGDLS and CDR2 YYNGEE. This CDR3 region has 16 residues. Here the CDR3 reads CASSATPLAWGETQYF. DNA for the CDR3: TGTGCCAGCAGCGCAACCCCACTGGCGTGGGGAGAGACCCAGTACTTC.

The chain recombines TRBV27 with TRBJ2-7; D might be TRBD1 (5 bases). The CDR3 spans 13 residues. The germline gives CDR1 MNHEY, CDR2 SMNVEV (reference sequence). The V end lost 8 bases, the J end lost 4 bases, and 15 bases lay between the germline ends. CDR3 sequence (DNA): TGTGCCAGCCAGAGAACAGGATCTTACGAGCAGTACTTC. As protein: CASQRTGSYEQYF.

V and J are TRBV6-1 and TRBJ1-5; 7 positions match TRBD1. Unmatched junction bases numbered 6, after V lost 6 bases and J lost 1 base. Germline-derived CDR1 and CDR2 are MNHNS and SASEGT. The CDR3 runs to 15 residues. CDR3 residues: CASRLGTASNQPQHF. The CDR3 coding sequence is TGTGCCAGCAGGCTTGGGACAGCAAGCAATCAGCCCCAGCATTTT.

In its sample, this clone was seen a few times. J is TRBJ2-3 and V is TRBV27, with 7 bases fitting TRBD2. J gave up 8 bases and V 2 bases, and 1 base lay outside the gene matches. The germline gives CDR1 MNHEY, CDR2 SMNVEV (reference sequence). This CDR3 comprises 12 residues. The CDR3 spells CASSLRGGTQYF. CDR3 sequence (DNA): TGTGCCAGCAGTTTACGCGGGGGTACGCAGTATTTT.

The gene calls are TRBV20-1 and TRBJ2-7; D is unclear. CDR1 is DFQATT and CDR2 is SNEGSKA in the germline V gene (reference sequence). The CDR3 is made up of 11 amino acids. Trimming shortened V by 0 bases and J by 6 bases, and 6 bases separated the two germline ends. CDR3 protein: CSARDLPEQYF. The CDR3, as DNA: TGCAGTGCTAGAGATCTCCCCGAGCAGTACTTC.